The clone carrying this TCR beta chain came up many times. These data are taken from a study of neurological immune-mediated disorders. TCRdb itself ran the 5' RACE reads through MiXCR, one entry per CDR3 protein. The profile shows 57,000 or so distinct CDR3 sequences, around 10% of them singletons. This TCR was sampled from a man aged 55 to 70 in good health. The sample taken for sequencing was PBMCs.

CDR3 bases: TGCGCCAGCAGCTTGACCGCGGGCGCCGGGGAGCTGTTTTTT. It codes for CASSLTAGAGELFF. This chain uses TRBV5-1 with TRBJ2-2; D is perhaps TRBD2 (5 bases). Germline CDR1 is SGHRS and CDR2 is YFSETQ. Trimming took 1 base from V and 6 from J, leaving 10 bases between them. This CDR3 spans 14 amino acids.